This T cell receptor beta chain was recovered during a study of control samples from healthy donors and cancer patients. Trimming stripped 1 base from V and 5 bases from J, with 8 bases between. The CDR3 is 13 amino acids. Germline CDR1 is SEHNR and CDR2 is FQNEAQ (reference sequence). Produced via immunoSEQ multiplex PCR; TCRdb's table is partial and in-frame only. The table includes about 55,000 clones, approximately 88% detected once. Sequencing was performed on blood. This chain uses TRBV7-9 with TRBJ1-1; a possible D gene is TRBD1 (6 bases). The source of this sequence is a man aged 50 to 59 in good health. The CDR3 nucleotides are TGTGCCAGCAGCTTAGAGGGGGTGACTGAAGCTTTCTTT. Encoded protein: CASSLEGVTEAFF.